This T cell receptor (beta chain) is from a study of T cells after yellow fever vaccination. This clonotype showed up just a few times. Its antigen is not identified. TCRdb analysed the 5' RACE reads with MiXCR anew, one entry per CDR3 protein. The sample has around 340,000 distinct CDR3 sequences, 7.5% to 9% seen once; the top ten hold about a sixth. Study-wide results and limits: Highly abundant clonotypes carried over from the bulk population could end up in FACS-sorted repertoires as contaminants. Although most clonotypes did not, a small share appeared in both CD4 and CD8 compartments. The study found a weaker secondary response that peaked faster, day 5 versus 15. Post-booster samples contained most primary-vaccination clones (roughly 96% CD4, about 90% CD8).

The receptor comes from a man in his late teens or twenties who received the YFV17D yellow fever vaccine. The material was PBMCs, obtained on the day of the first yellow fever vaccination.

CDR3 coding DNA: TGCAGCGTTGATGACGGGCACACTGAAGCTTTCTTT. Its protein is CSVDDGHTEAFF. This sequence joins TRBV29-1 and TRBJ1-1; D gene uncertain. V was pared by 3 bases and J by 3 bases, with 8 bases between. The CDR3 sequence is 12 residues long. Germline-derived CDR1 and CDR2 are SQVTM and ANQGSEA.